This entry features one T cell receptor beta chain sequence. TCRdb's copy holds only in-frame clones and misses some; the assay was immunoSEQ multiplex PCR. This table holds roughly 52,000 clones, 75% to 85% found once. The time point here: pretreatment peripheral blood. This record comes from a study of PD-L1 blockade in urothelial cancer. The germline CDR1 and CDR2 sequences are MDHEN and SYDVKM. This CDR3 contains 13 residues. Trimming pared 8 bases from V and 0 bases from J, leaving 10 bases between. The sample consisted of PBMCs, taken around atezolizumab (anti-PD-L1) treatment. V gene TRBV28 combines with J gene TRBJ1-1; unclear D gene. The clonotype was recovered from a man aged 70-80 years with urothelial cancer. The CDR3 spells CASGLTLNTEAFF. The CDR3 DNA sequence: TGTGCCAGCGGGCTTACTTTGAACACTGAAGCTTTCTTT.